This entry lists 32 T cell receptor beta chains sequenced from one sample in a study of T cell changes during pregnancy in multiple sclerosis. Repertoires were generated with immunoSEQ multiplex PCR, while TCRdb's copy carries only in-frame clones and drops some. The table has around 45,000 clones, 80% to 90% seen once; the top ten hold around 7.9%. The material sequenced was CD8+ T cells from peripheral blood mononuclear cells, taken in the second trimester of pregnancy. Every receptor here comes from a female donor with multiple sclerosis, enrolled in a pregnancy study.

The genes are TRBV11-3 and TRBJ2-1; 7 nucleotides align to TRBD1. Germline CDR1 SGHNT, CDR2 YENEEA. The V and J ends lost 5 bases and 6 bases, in that order; junction bases with no gene match: 7. The CDR3 is 14 amino acids. CDR3: CASSVTGLGNEQFF. The CDR3 DNA reads TGTGCCAGCAGCGTGACAGGGCTGGGCAATGAGCAGTTCTTC. The whole variable domain, filled in from reference TRBV11-3 and TRBJ2-1, reads EAGVVQSPRYKIIEKKQPVAFWCNPISGHNTLYWYLQNLGQGPELLIRYENEEAVDDSQLPKDRFSAERLKGVDSTLKIQPAELGDSAVYLCASSVTGLGNEQFFGPGTRLTVL.

The chain has TRBV9 and TRBJ1-1; 7 bases match TRBD1. In germline, CDR1 is SGDLS, CDR2 YYNGEE. V was clipped by 3 bases and J by 5 bases; unmatched bases: 7. The CDR3 is 14 amino acids. CDR3 nucleotide sequence: TGTGCCAGCAGCGCAGGGGGGCGAAATACTGAAGCTTTCTTT. Amino acids: CASSAGGRNTEAFF.

The rearrangement joins TRBV6-4 to TRBJ2-2, with TRBD1 matching 11 bases. CDR1 and CDR2 (germline): MRHNA, SNTAGT. The ends lost 4 bases at V and 5 bases at J; junction bases unmatched: 15. CDR3 length equals 19 residues. CDR3 coding DNA: TGTGCCAGCAGTGTCGGGACAGGGGGTACGAACGAGGGGACCGGGGAGCTGTTTTTT. It codes for CASSVGTGGTNEGTGELFF.

The sample holds a few counts of this clone. This CDR3 is CASSSIGVQGAGELFF. The CDR3 DNA reads as TGTGCCAGCAGTTCAATCGGGGTACAGGGGGCCGGGGAGCTGTTTTTT. The chain employs TRBV27 and TRBJ2-2; 8 nucleotides line up with TRBD1. This CDR3 comprises 16 residues. CDR1 is MNHEY, CDR2 SMNVEV, per germline (reference sequence). V lost 4 bases to trimming and J lost 6 bases; unmatched junction nucleotides: 10.

The genes are TRBV27 and TRBJ2-7, with TRBD1 as a possible D gene (6 bases). Trimming took 3 bases from V and 4 from J, leaving 19 bases between them. This CDR3 has 16 amino acids. Germline V CDR1 and CDR2: MNHEY, SMNVEV (reference sequence). The CDR3 spells CASSLSAGTPSYEQYF. CDR3 nucleotide sequence: TGTGCCAGCAGTTTGTCGGCCGGGACACCCAGTTACGAGCAGTACTTC.

This chain joins TRBV6-1 and TRBJ1-3, with D possibly matching TRBD1 (5 bases). CDR3 length: 15 residues. CDR1 is MNHNS and CDR2 is SASEGT in the germline V gene. The V end was cut by 8 bases, the J end by 2 bases, with 16 bases between. Here the CDR3 DNA reads TGTGCCAGCGTGGAGGGGTTCATGGCTGGAAACACCATATATTTT. It translates to CASVEGFMAGNTIYF.

J is TRBJ1-5 and V is TRBV2; unclear D gene. Germline CDR1 and CDR2: SNHLY and FYNNEI. This CDR3 has 12 amino acids. The V end was cut by 6 bases, the J end by 5 bases, with 8 bases between. The chain's CDR3 is CASRWRDQPQHF. In DNA form, the CDR3 reads TGTGCCAGCAGGTGGAGAGATCAGCCCCAGCATTTT.

The gene calls are TRBV28 and TRBJ2-3, with 9 nucleotides matching TRBD2. The CDR3 has 18 amino acids. The germline V gene has CDR1 MDHEN and CDR2 SYDVKM. With V trimmed by 3 bases and J by 2 bases, 12 bases remained unmatched. The CDR3 sequence: CASSFSNSGGGDTDTQYF. The CDR3 DNA sequence: TGTGCCAGCAGTTTCTCCAATAGCGGGGGAGGAGACACAGATACGCAGTATTTT. The variable domain in full, with the rest retrieved from reference TRBV28 and TRBJ2-3, is DVKVTQSSRYLVKRTGEKVFLECVQDMDHENMFWYRQDPGLGLRLIYFSYDVKMKEKGDIPEGYSVSREKKERFSLILESASTNQTSMYLCASSFSNSGGGDTDTQYFGPGTRLTVL.

The rearrangement links TRBV9 to TRBJ2-2; D gene unclear. Germline V gene data show CDR1 as SGDLS and CDR2 as YYNGEE. The V gene lost 0 bases and the J gene lost 5 bases, with 8 bases spanning the gap. CDR3 size: 14 residues. Here the CDR3 reads CASSVGRWTGELFF. For the CDR3, the DNA is TGTGCCAGCAGCGTAGGGCGGTGGACCGGGGAGCTGTTTTTT.

The V and J genes are TRBV27 and TRBJ1-4; tentative D call: TRBD1 (6 bases). Deletions cut 1 base from V and 8 bases from J, with 11 bases between. The germline V gene has CDR1 MNHEY and CDR2 SMNVEV (reference sequence). The CDR3 is made up of 14 amino acids. DNA for the CDR3: TGTGCCAGCAGTTTATACAGGGCGGGCGAAAAACTGTTTTTT. Its translation: CASSLYRAGEKLFF.

Only one count was recorded for this clone. This chain links TRBV25-1 with TRBJ1-1; 10 nucleotides align to TRBD1. Germline loops: CDR1 MGHDK, CDR2 SYGVNS. This CDR3 has 13 amino acids. Trimming took 6 bases from V and 5 from J; bases not matched to a gene: 3. CDR3 DNA: TGTGCCAGCAGGGGGACAGGGGATACTGAAGCTTTCTTT. The encoded protein is CASRGTGDTEAFF.

The gene calls are TRBV5-1 and TRBJ2-3, with 10 bases matching TRBD2. The V gene's germline CDR1 is SGHRS and CDR2 YFSETQ. This CDR3 contains 16 residues. Germline trimming cut 2 bases from V and 2 bases from J; bases unmatched to any gene: 5. The CDR3: CASSFRAGGDTDTQYF. CDR3 bases: TGCGCCAGCAGCTTTAGAGCGGGGGGGGACACAGATACGCAGTATTTT.

The chain combines TRBV9 with TRBJ1-4; D might be TRBD1 (6 bases). This CDR3 contains 14 residues. From germline, CDR1 is SGDLS and CDR2 YYNGEE. Trimming shortened V by 4 bases and J by 8 bases, and 15 bases separated the two germline ends. The CDR3 DNA sequence: TGTGCCAGCAGCCTACCGGGACAATCGGAAAAACTGTTTTTT. This gives the protein CASSLPGQSEKLFF.

The chain employs TRBV7-8 and TRBJ2-3, with TRBD2 matching over 7 bases. The V and J ends lost 1 base and 0 bases, in that order; junction bases with no gene match: 4. CDR1 SGHVS and CDR2 FQNEAQ come from the germline V gene. The CDR3 totals 16 residues. The chain's CDR3 is CASSLGGGRSTDTQYF. CDR3 bases: TGTGCCAGCAGCTTAGGGGGGGGGAGAAGCACAGATACGCAGTATTTT.

V usage is TRBV7-3 and J usage is TRBJ1-1, with a weak D call TRBD1 (5 bases). Germline-derived CDR1 and CDR2 are SGHTA and FQGTGA. The V end was cut by 1 base, the J end by 0 bases, with 18 bases between. This CDR3 is 18 amino acids long. CDR3 coding DNA: TGTGCCAGCAGCTTAATTGGTGGGGCAGGGAACATGAACACTGAAGCTTTCTTT. Translating gives CASSLIGGAGNMNTEAFF.

The chain uses TRBV4-1 and TRBJ2-7, with 7 bases identical to TRBD2. The CDR3 is 15 amino acids. The V segment lost 1 base and the J segment 5 bases; nucleotides outside the gene matches: 8. Per germline, CDR1 MGHRA and CDR2 YSYEKL. In DNA form, the CDR3 reads TGCGCCAGCAGCCAAGCGGGGGGAGGCTTCCACGAGCAGTACTTC. It yields the protein CASSQAGGGFHEQYF.

The V gene is TRBV5-6, the J gene TRBJ1-2; D might be TRBD1 (5 bases). Germline CDR1 SGHDT, CDR2 YYEEEE. Deletions cut 2 bases from V and 2 bases from J, with 16 bases between. CDR3 length: 16 amino acids. For the CDR3, the DNA is TGTGCCAGCAGCTTAGGCGGGTCGGGGGTAAACTATGGCTACACCTTC. Its protein product is CASSLGGSGVNYGYTF.

The chain recombines TRBV7-8 with TRBJ2-5; perhaps TRBD1 as D (5 bases). This CDR3 contains 13 residues. Germline V gene lookup returns CDR1 SGHVS and CDR2 FQNEAQ. V lost 1 base and J 2 bases, leaving 5 bases between the germline ends. CDR3 nucleotides: TGTGCCAGCAGCTTAGACAGGCAAGAGACCCAGTACTTC. Its translation is CASSLDRQETQYF.

This clone has only one observation. The genes are TRBV29-1 and TRBJ2-7, with 7 bases that match TRBD1. Germline loops: CDR1 SQVTM, CDR2 ANQGSEA. The junction had 4 bases not matched to a gene; V was cut back by 5 bases and J by 0 bases. This CDR3 spans 13 amino acids. The chain's CDR3 is CSVRTGLSYEQYF. CDR3 DNA sequence: TGCAGCGTTAGGACAGGCCTCTCCTACGAGCAGTACTTC.

Here the CDR3 DNA reads TGCGCCAGCAGCCAATCCCACGGCTACGAGCAGTACTTC. It specifies CASSQSHGYEQYF. This chain joins TRBV4-1 and TRBJ2-7, with D unresolved. The V end lost 2 bases, the J end lost 3 bases, and 8 bases lay between the germline ends. The CDR3 consists of 13 residues. Germline V gene lookup returns CDR1 MGHRA and CDR2 YSYEKL.

The chain recombines TRBV21-1 with TRBJ1-5; the listed D gene, TRBD1, was not tested against the DNA. TRBV21-1 counts as a pseudogene. The CDR3 runs 15 residues. In DNA form, the CDR3 reads TGTGCCAGCAGCCCGACAGAACATAGCAATCAGCCCCAGCATTTT. Translation gives CASSPTEHSNQPQHF.

The CDR3 DNA reads TGTGCCAGCAGCGTAGCTAGGACAGAAGCTAACTATGGCTACACCTTC. Translating it yields CASSVARTEANYGYTF. This chain connects TRBV9 to TRBJ1-2, with TRBD1 as a possible D gene (6 bases). The CDR3 runs to 16 residues. V gave up 0 bases and J gave up 0 bases, with 12 bases separating them. Germline CDR1 and CDR2: SGDLS and YYNGEE. The whole variable domain, remainder taken from reference TRBV9 and TRBJ1-2, is DSGVTQTPKHLITATGQRVTLRCSPRSGDLSVYWYQQSLDQGLQFLIQYYNGEERAKGNILERFSAQQFPDLHSELNLSSLELGDSALYFCASSVARTEANYGYTFGSGTRLTVV.

The chain has TRBV6-1 and TRBJ1-3, with D maybe TRBD1 (5 bases). Germline CDR1 is MNHNS and CDR2 is SASEGT. The ends were cut back, 1 base at V and 4 bases at J, with 11 bases in the middle. CDR3 length equals 15 residues. For the CDR3, the DNA is TGTGCCAGCAGTGAAGTCGGGGGTTTAGGAAACACCATATATTTT. Its protein product is CASSEVGGLGNTIYF.

The V gene is TRBV6-6, the J gene TRBJ1-5; D remains unclear. CDR3 length equals 14 residues. V lost 3 bases to trimming and J lost 4 bases, with 10 bases between them. Germline lookup yields CDR1 MNHNY and CDR2 SVGAGI (reference sequence). CDR3 sequence (DNA): TGTGCCAGCAGTTATTTTACGGGGAATCAGCCCCAGCATTTT. It encodes CASSYFTGNQPQHF.

The rearrangement uses TRBV9 and TRBJ1-3; 7 positions agree with TRBD1. The germline V gene encodes CDR1 SGDLS and CDR2 YYNGEE. The CDR3 is 17 residues long. Trimming cost V 4 bases and J 3 bases; bases outside gene matches: 13. The CDR3 sequence: CASSPTLTGDFGNTIYF. CDR3 bases: TGTGCCAGCAGCCCAACCTTAACAGGGGACTTTGGAAACACCATATATTTT.

The chain is built from TRBV6-1 and TRBJ2-1; perhaps TRBD1 as D (6 bases). Trimming took off 5 bases at V and 7 bases at J, with 15 bases between the two ends. Germline values: CDR1 MNHNS, CDR2 SASEGT. The length of the CDR3 is 14 residues. In DNA, the CDR3 is TGTGCCAGCAGTCCACAGGGTGCGTGGAATGAGCAGTTCTTC. Amino acid sequence: CASSPQGAWNEQFF.

V gene TRBV6-9 combines with J gene TRBJ2-5; 11 bases are a match to TRBD2. The length of the CDR3 is 16 residues. Germline CDR1 is MNHGY and CDR2 is SVAAGI. The V gene end was trimmed by 6 bases and the J gene end by 5 bases; junction bases not matched to a gene: 11. The CDR3 loop is CASRACASGGRETQYF. The DNA of the CDR3 is TGTGCCAGCAGAGCTTGCGCTAGCGGGGGGCGGGAGACCCAGTACTTC.

A single count supports this clone. The chain's CDR3 is CASSKDRGVDTGELFF. For the CDR3, the DNA is TGTGCCAGCAGCAAAGACAGGGGTGTGGACACCGGGGAGCTGTTTTTT. The rearrangement links TRBV7-3 to TRBJ2-2, with 8 bases aligning to TRBD1. CDR3 length: 16 residues. Trimming removed 5 bases from V and 3 bases from J; junction bases left unmatched: 8. Germline V gene data show CDR1 as SGHTA and CDR2 as FQGTGA. Variable domain in full (rest from reference TRBV7-3 and TRBJ2-2): GAGVSQTPSNKVTEKGKYVELRCDPISGHTALYWYRQSLGQGPEFLIYFQGTGAADDSGLPNDRFFAVRPEGSVSTLKIQRTERGDSAVYLCASSKDRGVDTGELFFGEGSRLTVL.

The chain is built from TRBV15 and TRBJ2-1; 8 nucleotides agree with TRBD2. J gave up 6 bases and V 0 bases, and 7 bases lay outside the gene matches. This CDR3 is 16 amino acids long. CDR1 and CDR2 from the germline V gene are LNHNV and YYDKDF (reference sequence). CDR3 DNA: TGTGCCACCAGCAGAGATCGGGGACTAGGGGGCAATGAGCAGTTCTTC. This translates into CATSRDRGLGGNEQFF. Drawing the rest from reference TRBV15 and TRBJ2-1, the complete variable domain is DAMVIQNPRYQVTQFGKPVTLSCSQTLNHNVMYWYQQKSSQAPKLLFHYYDKDFNNEADTPDNFQSRRPNTSFCFLDIRSPGLGDTAMYLCATSRDRGLGGNEQFFGPGTRLTVL.

The CDR3 DNA is TGTGCCAGCAGCTTAGAGAGCAACGAGCAGTACTTC. Encoded protein: CASSLESNEQYF. The chain joins TRBV5-6 to TRBJ2-7; D not resolved. The CDR3 has 12 residues. Germline-derived CDR1 and CDR2 are SGHDT and YYEEEE. V dropped 2 bases and J dropped 5 bases, with 8 bases sitting between them.

The V call is TRBV30, the J call TRBJ2-3, with a weak D call TRBD2 (5 bases). This CDR3 has 13 residues. From germline, CDR1 is GTSNPN and CDR2 SVGIG (reference sequence). The germline V and J ends were trimmed by 1 base and 2 bases, with 7 bases remaining between them. CDR3 DNA: TGTGCCTGGAGTGGGACTGCCACAGATACGCAGTATTTT. It specifies CAWSGTATDTQYF.

The chain links TRBV5-5 to TRBJ2-7; 9 nucleotides line up with TRBD1. Per the germline V gene, CDR1 is SGHKS and CDR2 is YYEKEE (reference sequence). Trimming took 4 bases from V and 6 from J; bases not matched to a gene: 2. CDR3 length: 12 residues. CDR3 amino acids: CASSKTGGEQYF. CDR3 DNA sequence: TGTGCCAGCAGCAAGACAGGGGGCGAGCAGTACTTC.